The 24 T cell receptor beta chains listed next were all sequenced from one sample in a study of CD8 T cells in Susac syndrome. RNA, at about 0.5 to 1 ug, was reverse transcribed with random hexamers. TCRdb reprocessed the immunoSEQ multiplex PCR reads with MiXCR, giving one entry per CDR3 protein. This sample has a few hundred thousand distinct CDR3 sequences, with more than 75% found just once. Sequenced input: CD8+ T cells from PBMCs. The receptors derive from a human donor with multiple sclerosis.

The chain employs TRBV10-3 and TRBJ1-5, with D hard to call. This CDR3 spans 14 amino acids. Trimming took 3 bases from V and 0 from J, leaving 6 bases between them. Germline values: CDR1 ENHRY, CDR2 SYGVKD. The CDR3: CAISDGSSNQPQHF. The DNA of the CDR3 is TGTGCCATCAGTGATGGCAGTAGCAATCAGCCCCAGCATTTT.

The chain links TRBV27 to TRBJ2-7, with 10 bases matching TRBD2. The V gene end was trimmed by 10 bases and the J gene end by 7 bases; junction bases not matched to a gene: 10. The CDR3 runs to 13 residues. The V gene's germline CDR1 is MNHEY and CDR2 SMNVEV (reference sequence). CDR3 bases: TGTGCCACCAAGGGGCTAGCGGGAGCAGAGCAGTACTTC. The encoded protein is CATKGLAGAEQYF.

J is TRBJ2-1 and V is TRBV6-2 or TRBV6-3; 10 nucleotides match TRBD2. In germline, CDR1 is MNHEY, CDR2 SVGEGT. CDR3 size: 13 residues. The J segment lost 6 bases and the V segment lost 6 bases, leaving 2 bases of the junction unmatched. CDR3: CASSTSGTNEQFF. CDR3 nucleotides: TGTGCCAGCAGCACTAGCGGGACCAATGAGCAGTTCTTC.

The chain carries TRBV6-2 or TRBV6-3 and TRBJ1-5; D gene uncertain. The germline CDR1 and CDR2 sequences are MNHEY and SVGEGT. The V and J ends lost 1 base and 0 bases respectively, with 7 bases between them. The CDR3 is 15 residues long. The CDR3 sequence is CASSYWQNSNQPQHF. CDR3 DNA sequence: TGTGCCAGCAGTTACTGGCAGAATAGCAATCAGCCCCAGCATTTT.

J is TRBJ1-1 and V is TRBV7-9; 7 positions match TRBD1. J lost 2 bases, V lost 2 bases, and 11 bases had no gene match. The germline CDR1 and CDR2 sequences are SEHNR and FQNEAQ (reference sequence). The CDR3 has 17 amino acids. This CDR3 is CASSLPNFGTANTEAFF. CDR3 DNA: TGTGCCAGCAGCTTACCTAATTTCGGGACAGCCAACACTGAAGCTTTCTTT.

The chain recombines TRBV10-3 with TRBJ2-5, with 13 bases matching TRBD2. This CDR3 contains 18 residues. V shed 6 bases and J 1 base; nucleotides not matched to a gene: 11. Germline V gene data show CDR1 as ENHRY and CDR2 as SYGVKD. Here the CDR3 reads CAISPLRTSGSPQETQYF. The CDR3 nucleotides read TGTGCCATCAGCCCTTTACGGACTAGCGGGAGTCCCCAAGAGACCCAGTACTTC.

This sequence joins TRBV18 and TRBJ1-4, with a possible D match to TRBD1 (6 bases). Trimming removed 0 bases from V and 3 bases from J, with 14 bases in between. In germline, CDR1 is KGHSH, CDR2 LQKENI. This CDR3 has 17 residues. CDR3 region: CASSPPGARKANEKLFF. DNA of the CDR3: TGTGCCAGCTCACCACCGGGGGCCCGGAAGGCTAATGAAAAACTGTTTTTT.

This clonotype appeared once. The chain links TRBV24-1 to TRBJ2-1; 15 nucleotides agree with TRBD2. V dropped 2 bases and J dropped 6; count of bases not matched to a gene: 10. CDR1 and CDR2 (germline): KGHDR, SFDVKD. The CDR3 covers 19 residues. DNA of the CDR3: TGTGCCACCAGTGATTCGCGATGGACTAGCGGGAGGGGTGGCAATGAGCAGTTCTTC. It codes for CATSDSRWTSGRGGNEQFF.

This chain joins TRBV27 and TRBJ2-7; tentative D call: TRBD2 (6 bases). The CDR3 length is 15 residues. Trimming stripped 3 bases from V and 3 bases from J, with 15 bases between. Germline CDR1 MNHEY, CDR2 SMNVEV (reference sequence). CDR3 DNA sequence: TGTGCCAGCAGTTTCGGGATCGGGAGCCTCTACGAGCAGTACTTC. Its protein is CASSFGIGSLYEQYF.

This rearrangement joins TRBV27 to TRBJ2-6, with TRBD2 as a possible D gene (5 bases). This CDR3 contains 14 residues. V shed 3 bases and J shed 2 bases, with 5 bases lying between them. The germline CDR1 and CDR2 sequences are MNHEY and SMNVEV (reference sequence). The CDR3 here is CASSLGAGANVLTF. For the CDR3, the DNA is TGTGCCAGCAGTTTGGGAGCTGGGGCCAACGTCCTGACTTTC.

V is TRBV9 and J is TRBJ2-3; the D call may be TRBD1 or TRBD2 (5 bases each). The V and J ends lost 0 bases and 6 bases respectively, with 11 bases between them. The germline V gene encodes CDR1 SGDLS and CDR2 YYNGEE. The CDR3 is made up of 14 amino acids. The CDR3 nucleotides read TGTGCCAGCAGCGTAGGGGGGTTCGTGGATACGCAGTATTTT. This gives the protein CASSVGGFVDTQYF.

A single count supports this clonotype. The chain is built from TRBV2 and TRBJ1-1; the match to TRBD1 covers 10 bases. CDR1 is SNHLY and CDR2 is FYNNEI in the germline V gene. This CDR3 has 15 residues. Losses at the gene ends were 8 bases for V and 1 base for J; bases not matched to a gene: 7. Here the CDR3 reads CASRGTGDRNTEAFF. The CDR3, as DNA: TGTGCCAGCCGTGGGACAGGGGACCGGAACACTGAAGCTTTCTTT.

This chain connects TRBV5-5 to TRBJ1-5; TRBD1 matches at 10 bases. This CDR3 has 15 amino acids. V lost 4 bases, J lost 6 bases, and 7 bases stayed unmatched. CDR1 is SGHKS, CDR2 YYEKEE, per germline (reference sequence). DNA for the CDR3: TGTGCCAGCAGCCCAGACAGGGGGCAGGGTCAGCCCCAGCATTTT. Its protein product is CASSPDRGQGQPQHF.

This rearrangement joins TRBV28 to TRBJ2-1; D remains unclear. Germline V lookup: CDR1 MDHEN, CDR2 SYDVKM. The length of the CDR3 is 11 residues. Trimming removed 5 bases at V and 9 bases at J, with 8 bases between. CDR3 residues: CASSPRSEQFF. The CDR3 nucleotides read TGTGCCAGCAGTCCTCGTAGTGAGCAGTTCTTC.

CDR3 protein: CASSQPKGGSGTGYYEQYF. CDR3 sequence (DNA): TGCGCCAGCAGCCAACCAAAAGGGGGCTCCGGGACAGGGTACTACGAGCAGTACTTC. The V call is TRBV4-1, the J call TRBJ2-7; 9 bases fit TRBD1. Germline CDR1 and CDR2: MGHRA and YSYEKL. There are 19 residues in the CDR3. V shed 2 bases, J shed 3 bases, and the junction held 17 bases outside the gene matches.

The rearrangement uses TRBV29-1 and TRBJ2-7; TRBD1 aligns across 9 bases. With V trimmed by 3 bases and J by 1 base, 7 bases remained unmatched. In germline, CDR1 is SQVTM, CDR2 ANQGSEA. CDR3 length: 15 amino acids. The CDR3 DNA reads TGCAGCGTTGAGGGTCTCGGACAGGGGTCCTACGAGCAGTACTTC. Protein: CSVEGLGQGSYEQYF.

This clonotype showed up just a few times. V usage is TRBV2 and J usage is TRBJ2-7; D possibly uses TRBD1 or TRBD2 (5 bases each). The CDR3 loop spans 11 amino acids. Germline V gene data show CDR1 as SNHLY and CDR2 as FYNNEI. V lost 4 bases, J lost 6 bases, and 7 bases lay in between. The chain's CDR3 is CASSGGSEQYF. DNA of the CDR3: TGTGCCAGCAGTGGGGGGAGCGAGCAGTACTTC.

The chain joins TRBV20-1 to TRBJ1-1; D is undetermined. V gave up 4 bases and J gave up 4 bases, with 16 bases separating them. The CDR3 runs to 14 residues. Germline V gene lookup returns CDR1 DFQATT and CDR2 SNEGSKA (reference sequence). CDR3 sequence: CSAIDGERGTEAFF. CDR3 coding DNA: TGCAGTGCTATTGATGGGGAAAGAGGCACTGAAGCTTTCTTT.

V and J are TRBV20-1 and TRBJ2-1, with TRBD2 identical over 9 bases. Trimming removed 0 bases from V and 3 bases from J; junction bases left unmatched: 3. Germline V gene sequence: CDR1 DFQATT, CDR2 SNEGSKA (reference sequence). This CDR3 contains 15 residues. The CDR3 is CSARDRTSDYNEQFF. The CDR3 region has the DNA TGCAGTGCTAGAGATCGGACTAGCGACTACAATGAGCAGTTCTTC.

This sequence joins TRBV28 and TRBJ1-1, with D unclear. The CDR3 has 11 amino acids. Germline values: CDR1 MDHEN, CDR2 SYDVKM. The germline V and J ends were trimmed by 10 bases and 6 bases, with 12 bases remaining between them. The CDR3 sequence: CATQGRPEAFF. The DNA of the CDR3 is TGTGCCACCCAAGGGAGACCTGAAGCTTTCTTT.

The chain has TRBV13 and TRBJ2-7; 9 positions match TRBD1. The CDR3 runs to 15 residues. Germline trimming cut 0 bases from V and 1 base from J; bases unmatched to any gene: 1. Per the germline V gene, CDR1 is PRHDT and CDR2 is FYEKMQ (reference sequence). The CDR3 loop is CASSLGGTGSYEQYF. The CDR3 DNA sequence: TGTGCCAGCAGCTTAGGTGGGACAGGGTCCTACGAGCAGTACTTC.

This clonotype has only a few counts. This sequence joins TRBV7-8 and TRBJ2-5; D is perhaps TRBD2 (6 bases). V was pared by 2 bases and J by 0 bases, with 7 bases between. Germline V gene sequence: CDR1 SGHVS, CDR2 FQNEAQ. The CDR3 sequence is 14 residues long. The CDR3 protein is CASSLRGYQETQYF. The DNA of the CDR3 is TGTGCCAGCAGCTTACGGGGGTACCAAGAGACCCAGTACTTC.

The chain has TRBV10-2 and TRBJ2-3, with D tentatively TRBD1 or TRBD2 (5 bases each). CDR1 is WSHSY, CDR2 SAAADI, per germline. The V end was cut by 4 bases, the J end by 7 bases, with 9 bases between. This CDR3 comprises 12 residues. The CDR3 loop is CASSVRGYTQYF. The CDR3 DNA follows: TGCGCCAGCAGTGTGAGGGGATATACGCAGTATTTT.

The chain uses TRBV27 and TRBJ2-1; possibly TRBD2 for D (5 bases). V lost 8 bases, J lost 6 bases, and 14 bases lay in between. The CDR3 runs to 13 residues. Germline CDR1 and CDR2: MNHEY and SMNVEV (reference sequence). The CDR3 region is CASAWERFNEQFF. The CDR3 DNA is TGTGCCAGCGCCTGGGAGCGGTTCAATGAGCAGTTCTTC.